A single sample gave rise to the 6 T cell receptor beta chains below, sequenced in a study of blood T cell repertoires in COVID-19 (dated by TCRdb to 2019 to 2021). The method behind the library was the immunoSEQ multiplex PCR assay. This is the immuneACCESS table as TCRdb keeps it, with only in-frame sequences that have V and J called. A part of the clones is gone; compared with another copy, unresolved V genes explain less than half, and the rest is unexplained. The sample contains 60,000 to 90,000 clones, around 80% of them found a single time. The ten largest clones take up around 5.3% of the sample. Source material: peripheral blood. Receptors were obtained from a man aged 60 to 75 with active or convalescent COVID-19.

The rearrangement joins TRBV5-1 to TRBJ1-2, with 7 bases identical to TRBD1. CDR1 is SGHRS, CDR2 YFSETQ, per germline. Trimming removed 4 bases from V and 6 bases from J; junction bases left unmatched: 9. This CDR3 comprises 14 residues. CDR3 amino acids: CASSRTGKVDGYTF. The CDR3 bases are TGCGCCAGCAGCCGGACAGGCAAAGTAGATGGCTACACCTTC.

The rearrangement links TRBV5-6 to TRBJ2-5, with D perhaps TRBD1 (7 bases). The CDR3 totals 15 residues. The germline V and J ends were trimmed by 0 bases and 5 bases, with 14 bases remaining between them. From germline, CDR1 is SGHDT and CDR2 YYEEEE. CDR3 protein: CASSLDGRGEETQYF. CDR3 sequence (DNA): TGTGCCAGCAGCTTGGACGGCAGGGGGGAGGAGACCCAGTACTTC.

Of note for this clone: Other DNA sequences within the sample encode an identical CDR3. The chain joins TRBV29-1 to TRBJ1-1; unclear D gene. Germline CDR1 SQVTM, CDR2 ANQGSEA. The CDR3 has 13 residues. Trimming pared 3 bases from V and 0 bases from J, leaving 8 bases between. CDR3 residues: CSVEGQMNTEAFF. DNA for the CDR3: TGCAGCGTTGAGGGCCAGATGAACACTGAAGCTTTCTTT.

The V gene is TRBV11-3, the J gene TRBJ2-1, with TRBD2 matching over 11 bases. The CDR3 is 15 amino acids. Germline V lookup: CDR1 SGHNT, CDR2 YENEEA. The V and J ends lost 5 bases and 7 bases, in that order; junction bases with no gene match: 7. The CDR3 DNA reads TGTGCCAGCAGCCAAACTAGCGGGGGCCTGAATGAGCAGTTCTTC. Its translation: CASSQTSGGLNEQFF. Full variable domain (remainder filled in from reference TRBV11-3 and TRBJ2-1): EAGVVQSPRYKIIEKKQPVAFWCNPISGHNTLYWYLQNLGQGPELLIRYENEEAVDDSQLPKDRFSAERLKGVDSTLKIQPAELGDSAVYLCASSQTSGGLNEQFFGPGTRLTVL.

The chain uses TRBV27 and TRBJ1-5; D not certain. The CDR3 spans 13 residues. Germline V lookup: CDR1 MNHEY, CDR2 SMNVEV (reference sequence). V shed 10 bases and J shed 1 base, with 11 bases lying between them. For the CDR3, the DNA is TGTGCCACCTCCGGTCGGAGCAATCAGCCCCAGCATTTT. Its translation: CATSGRSNQPQHF.

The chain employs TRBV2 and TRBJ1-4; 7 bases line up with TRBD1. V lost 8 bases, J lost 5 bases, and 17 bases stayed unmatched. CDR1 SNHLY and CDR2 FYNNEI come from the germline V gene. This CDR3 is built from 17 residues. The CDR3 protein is CASRKGASTPLNEKLFF. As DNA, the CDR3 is TGTGCCAGCCGGAAGGGGGCAAGTACGCCCTTAAATGAAAAACTGTTTTTT.